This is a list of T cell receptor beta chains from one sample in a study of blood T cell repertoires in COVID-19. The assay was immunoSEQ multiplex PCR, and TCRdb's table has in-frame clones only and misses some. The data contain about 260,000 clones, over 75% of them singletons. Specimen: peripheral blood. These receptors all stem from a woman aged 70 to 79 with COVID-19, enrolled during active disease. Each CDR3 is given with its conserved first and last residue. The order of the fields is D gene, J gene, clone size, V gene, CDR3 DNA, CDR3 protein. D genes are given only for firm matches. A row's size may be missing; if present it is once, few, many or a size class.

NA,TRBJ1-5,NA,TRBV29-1,TGCAGCGTTGTCAGCCCGGGGTGGGAGGAGGGCAATCAGCCCCAGCATTTT,CSVVSPGWEEGNQPQHF
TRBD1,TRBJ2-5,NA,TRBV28,TGTGCCAGCAGTCGGACAGGGGTGGAGACCCAGTACTTC,CASSRTGVETQYF
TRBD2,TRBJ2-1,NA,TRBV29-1,TGCAGCGCCACATCTAGAGCGGGAGTGATTAGCAATGAGCAGTTCTTC,CSATSRAGVISNEQFF
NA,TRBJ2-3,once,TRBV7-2,TGTGCCAGCAGCTTAGGACCGGGAGCCACAGATACGCAGTATTTT,CASSLGPGATDTQYF
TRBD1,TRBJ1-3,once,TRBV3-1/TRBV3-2,TGTGCCAGCAGCTGGACAGGGTCTGGAAACACCATATATTTT,CASSWTGSGNTIYF
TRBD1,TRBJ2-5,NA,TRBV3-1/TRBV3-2,TGTGCCAGTCATCGACAGGGCGGTGAGACCCAGTACTTC,CASHRQGGETQYF
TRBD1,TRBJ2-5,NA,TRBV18,TGTGCCAGCTCACCGGGACAGGGACAAGAGACCCAGTACTTC,CASSPGQGQETQYF
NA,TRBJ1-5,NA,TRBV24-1,TGTGCCACCAGTGATGCGGGGGCGAGTCAGCCCCAGCATTTT,CATSDAGASQPQHF
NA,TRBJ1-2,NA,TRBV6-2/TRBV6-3,TGTGCCAGCAGTTACTCCGACAGACCCTATGGCTACACCTTC,CASSYSDRPYGYTF
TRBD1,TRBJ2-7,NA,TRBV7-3,TGTGCCAGCAGCGGAGGACAGGGGACCGAGCAGTACTTC,CASSGGQGTEQYF
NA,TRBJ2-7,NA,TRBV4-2,TGTGCCAGCAGCCCTTTTGGAAGGGGCGGGAAACACTCCTACGAGCAGTACTTC,CASSPFGRGGKHSYEQYF
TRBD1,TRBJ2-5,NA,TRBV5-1,TGCGCCAGCAGCTATCAGACAGGGACAGAGACCCAGTACTTC,CASSYQTGTETQYF
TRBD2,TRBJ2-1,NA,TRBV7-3,TGTGCCAGCAGTCCGAACCCGGGACTAGCGGGAGACAATGAGCAGTTCTTC,CASSPNPGLAGDNEQFF
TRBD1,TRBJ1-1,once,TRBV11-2,TGTGCCAGCAGCATTAACAGGGGGGGCACTGAAGCTTTCTTT,CASSINRGGTEAFF
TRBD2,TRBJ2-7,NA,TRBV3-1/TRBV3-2,TGTGCCAGCAGCCAAGAGAGTAGCGGGTCGGTCCAACAGTACTTC,CASSQESSGSVQQYF
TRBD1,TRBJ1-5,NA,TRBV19,TGTGCCAGTAGTATAGATACAGGGGCTATCAATCAGCCCCAGCATTTT,CASSIDTGAINQPQHF
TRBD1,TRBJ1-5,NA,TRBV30,TGTGCCTGGACTACCGGGACAGCGAATCAGCCCCAGCATTTT,CAWTTGTANQPQHF
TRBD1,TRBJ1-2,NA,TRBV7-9,TGTGCCAGCAGCTTAGGAGGGACAGGCGGACCCTTTTATGGCTACACCTTC,CASSLGGTGGPFYGYTF
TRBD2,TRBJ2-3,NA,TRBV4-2,TGTGCCAGCAGCCAAGATTCAGGCGGGACTAGCGGCTCCACAGATACGCAGTATTTT,CASSQDSGGTSGSTDTQYF
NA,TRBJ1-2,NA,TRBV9,TGTGCCAGCAGCTCGAACTATGGCTACACCTTC,CASSSNYGYTF
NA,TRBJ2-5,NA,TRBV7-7,TGTGCTAGCAGCTTAGAAGGGGCGGTGGGGGAGACCCAGTACTTC,CASSLEGAVGETQYF
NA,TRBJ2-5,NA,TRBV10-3,TGTGCCATCAGCAACAGGGCCCAAGAGACCCAGTACTTC,CAISNRAQETQYF
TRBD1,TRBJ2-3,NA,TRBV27,TGTGCCAGCAGTCAAAGACAGGGCTGGGGCACAGATACGCAGTATTTT,CASSQRQGWGTDTQYF
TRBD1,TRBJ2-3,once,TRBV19,TGTGCCAGTAGTATACGGCAAGGGGGCACTAGCACAGATACGCAGTATTTT,CASSIRQGGTSTDTQYF
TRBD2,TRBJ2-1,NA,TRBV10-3,TGTGCCATCAGTGACTCTTCACGACTAGCGGGAGTCAATGAGCAGTTCTTC,CAISDSSRLAGVNEQFF
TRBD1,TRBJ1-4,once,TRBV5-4,TGTGCCAGCAGCGACGGACAGGGGGCCAATGAAAAACTGTTTTTT,CASSDGQGANEKLFF